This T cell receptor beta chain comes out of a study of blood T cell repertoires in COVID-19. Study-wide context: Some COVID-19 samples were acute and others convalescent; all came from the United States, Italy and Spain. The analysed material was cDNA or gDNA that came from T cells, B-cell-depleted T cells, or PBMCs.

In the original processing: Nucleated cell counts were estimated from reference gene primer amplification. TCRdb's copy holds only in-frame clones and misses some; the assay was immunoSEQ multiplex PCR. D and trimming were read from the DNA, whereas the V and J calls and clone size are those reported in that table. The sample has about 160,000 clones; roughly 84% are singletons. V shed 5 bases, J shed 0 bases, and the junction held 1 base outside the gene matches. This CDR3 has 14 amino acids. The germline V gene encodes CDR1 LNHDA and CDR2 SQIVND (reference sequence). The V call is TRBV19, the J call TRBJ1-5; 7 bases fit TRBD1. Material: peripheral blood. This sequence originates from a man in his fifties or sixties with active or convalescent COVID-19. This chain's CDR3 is CASSDRASNQPQHF. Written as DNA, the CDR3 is TGTGCCAGTAGTGACAGGGCTAGCAATCAGCCCCAGCATTTT. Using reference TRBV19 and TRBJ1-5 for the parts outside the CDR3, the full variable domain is DGGITQSPKYLFRKEGQNVTLSCEQNLNHDAMYWYRQDPGQGLRLIYYSQIVNDFQKGDIAEGYSVSREKKESFPLTVTSAQKNPTAFYLCASSDRASNQPQHFGDGTRLSIL.